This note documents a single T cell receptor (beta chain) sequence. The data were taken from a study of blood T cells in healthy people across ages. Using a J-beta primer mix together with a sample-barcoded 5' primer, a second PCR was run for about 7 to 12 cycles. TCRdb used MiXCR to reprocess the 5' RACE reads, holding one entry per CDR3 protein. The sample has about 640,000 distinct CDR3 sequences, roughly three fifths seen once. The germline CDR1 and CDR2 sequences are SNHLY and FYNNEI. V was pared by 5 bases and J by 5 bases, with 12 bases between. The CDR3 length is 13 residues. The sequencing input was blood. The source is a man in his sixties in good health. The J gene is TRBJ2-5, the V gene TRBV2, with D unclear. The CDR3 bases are TGTGCCAGCAGTAGGGATCTCGCGGAGACCCAGTACTTC. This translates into CASSRDLAETQYF.